The text below deals with one T cell receptor beta chain. Its antigen is undetermined. Germline V gene sequence: CDR1 SQVTM, CDR2 ANQGSEA. The junction had 12 bases not matched to a gene; V was cut back by 6 bases and J by 7 bases. The CDR3 spans 14 residues. This entry belongs to a study of CD8+ T cells in alopecia areata. Study conclusions and caveats: While tofacitinib was given, many expanded lesional clones persisted in scalp and blood. Lesional tissue from the scalp (especially in alopecia totalis/universalis) showed higher clonality than normal scalp. Scalp clonality dropped significantly under tofacitinib, as did expanded CD8+ top-100 clones.

Stated treatment: oral pan-JAK inhibitor, 5-10 mg twice daily. After isolation, RNA underwent reverse transcription to generate cDNA as the sequencing template. Sequencing was performed with immunoSEQ multiplex PCR; in TCRdb, only in-frame clones are kept and a portion is missing. The sample holds 200,000 to 250,000 clones, around 66% seen once. The V call is TRBV29-1, the J call TRBJ2-7, with 10 bases aligning to TRBD1. The receptor's source is a human donor with alopecia areata. The source was CD4+ T cells sorted from blood, collected at week 4, from a patient treated with tofacitinib. The CDR3 region has the DNA TGCAGCGTGGAAAGACAGGGGGCGCCGGGGGAGCAGTACTTC. The encoded protein is CSVERQGAPGEQYF.